Listed here are 18 T cell receptor beta chains from one sample, sequenced in a study of T-cell memory formation after mild COVID-19. TCRdb re-derived calls from the 5' RACE reads in MiXCR, one entry per CDR3 protein. The sample contains 210,000 or so distinct CDR3 sequences, 25% to 35% of which appear only once. The sample comprised PBMCs or a T cell subset sorted from them (not recorded which). The receptors shown here come from an adult woman who had mild COVID-19 (a few samples of this study predate the infection). Cell type and time point are not known.

J is TRBJ2-5 and V is TRBV21-1. TRBV21-1 is a pseudogene. CDR3 length: 9 residues. The CDR3 loop is CARRETQYF. CDR3 nucleotides: TGTGCCAGAAGGGAGACCCAGTACTTC.

This clonotype has just a few counts. The rearrangement uses TRBV20-1 and TRBJ2-7, with 9 nucleotides matching TRBD2. Germline CDR1 is DFQATT and CDR2 is SNEGSKA (reference sequence). V trimming: 4 bases; J trimming: 3 bases; junction bases outside the gene matches: 10. The CDR3 extends over 15 amino acids. In nucleotides, the CDR3 is TGCAGTGCTACCGACCGACTAGCGGAGGACTACGAGCAGTACTTC. Its protein product is CSATDRLAEDYEQYF.

The V call is TRBV5-1, the J call TRBJ2-3, with unresolved D. Germline lookup yields CDR1 SGHRS and CDR2 YFSETQ. V was shortened by 0 bases and J by 5 bases, with 7 bases between the two germline ends. This CDR3 comprises 13 residues. In DNA, the CDR3 is TGCGCCAGCAGCTTGGGGGAACAAGATACGCAGTATTTT. Translation: CASSLGEQDTQYF.

This clonotype was found a few times. V and J are TRBV5-1 and TRBJ2-5; TRBD2 agrees at 7 bases. The CDR3 has 12 residues. The V gene's germline CDR1 is SGHRS and CDR2 YFSETQ. The ends lost 7 bases at V and 4 bases at J; junction bases unmatched: 4. In nucleotides, the CDR3 is TGCGCCAGCGGCGGGGGAGGAGAGACCCAGTACTTC. Its translation is CASGGGGETQYF.

This clonotype was counted a single time. The J gene is TRBJ1-6, the V gene TRBV14, with D unclear. The ends were cut back, 0 bases at V and 0 bases at J, with 6 bases in the middle. CDR1 is SGHDN, CDR2 FVKESK, per germline. CDR3 length: 16 residues. The CDR3 is CASSQEGFSYNSPLHF. In nucleotides, the CDR3 is TGTGCCAGCAGCCAAGAGGGTTTCTCCTATAATTCACCCCTCCACTTT.

V is TRBV28 and J is TRBJ2-1; TRBD1 aligns across 11 bases. Germline values: CDR1 MDHEN, CDR2 SYDVKM. J lost 7 bases, V lost 4 bases, and 12 bases had no gene match. The CDR3 extends over 17 amino acids. The CDR3 sequence is CASSSVSRTGGRNEQFF. The DNA of the CDR3 is TGTGCCAGCAGTTCCGTCTCTAGGACAGGGGGCAGAAATGAGCAGTTCTTC.

The chain recombines TRBV29-1 with TRBJ2-1; 11 bases align to TRBD2. The trim removed 7 bases at V and 0 bases at J, leaving 11 bases unmatched. CDR3 size: 17 residues. Germline loops: CDR1 SQVTM, CDR2 ANQGSEA. CDR3 in amino acids: CSAEGSGGDSSYNEQFF. For the CDR3, the DNA is TGCAGCGCCGAAGGTAGCGGGGGGGACAGCTCCTACAATGAGCAGTTCTTC.

CDR3 amino acids: CASSQGPAGGGAYEQYF. For the CDR3, the DNA is TGTGCCAGCAGCCAAGGTCCCGCCGGCGGGGGGGCTTACGAGCAGTACTTC. The rearrangement uses TRBV4-2 and TRBJ2-7; TRBD2 agrees at 9 bases. The CDR3 spans 17 residues. Trimming cost V 1 base and J 4 bases; bases outside gene matches: 11. Germline V gives CDR1 LGHNA, CDR2 YNFKEQ.

V gene TRBV7-9 combines with J gene TRBJ2-1; the D gene is possibly TRBD2 (5 bases). Germline CDR1 reads SEHNR; CDR2 reads FQNEAQ (reference sequence). The V end was cut by 1 base, the J end by 2 bases, with 6 bases between. This CDR3 spans 14 amino acids. The CDR3 reads CASSLVGTYNEQFF. The CDR3 DNA follows: TGTGCCAGCAGCTTAGTCGGGACCTACAATGAGCAGTTCTTC.

The rearrangement joins TRBV5-1 to TRBJ2-7; D is possibly TRBD1 (6 bases). The CDR3 runs 15 residues. Trimming pared 3 bases from V and 0 bases from J, leaving 13 bases between. Germline CDR1 reads SGHRS; CDR2 reads YFSETQ. The CDR3 DNA reads TGCGCCAGCAGCTCTGGGGGCTTCAGCTCCTACGAGCAGTACTTC. Protein sequence: CASSSGGFSSYEQYF.

The rearrangement joins TRBV29-1 to TRBJ2-1, with D hard to call. Germline V lookup: CDR1 SQVTM, CDR2 ANQGSEA. V lost 6 bases and J lost 9, with 12 bases in between. The CDR3 loop spans 11 amino acids. The CDR3 DNA sequence: TGCAGCGTCCGCCAAAGCCGTGAGCAGTTCTTC. Its translation is CSVRQSREQFF.

This clonotype was observed a handful of times. V is TRBV3-1 and J is TRBJ1-1; 7 nucleotides match TRBD1. Germline CDR1 LGHDT, CDR2 YNNKEL (reference sequence). The CDR3 contains 16 residues. Losses at the gene ends were 3 bases for V and 1 base for J; bases not matched to a gene: 8. CDR3 sequence (DNA): TGTGCCAGCAGCCAGGTCCGGGACAGCCGGAACACTGAAGCTTTCTTT. Protein: CASSQVRDSRNTEAFF.

The chain uses TRBV7-2 and TRBJ1-1; D gene ambiguous. Trimming took off 5 bases at V and 1 base at J, with 14 bases between the two ends. Germline lookup yields CDR1 SGHTA and CDR2 FQGNSA. The CDR3 extends over 15 amino acids. CDR3 in amino acids: CASSQSIGRNTEAFF. The CDR3 nucleotides are TGTGCCAGCAGCCAGAGCATAGGGAGGAACACTGAAGCTTTCTTT.

This clonotype was counted only a few times. The V gene is TRBV29-1, the J gene TRBJ2-1; 10 bases agree with TRBD1. With V trimmed by 6 bases and J by 9 bases, 17 bases remained unmatched. From germline, CDR1 is SQVTM and CDR2 ANQGSEA. CDR3 length equals 16 residues. The CDR3 loop reads CSVVGSGTGDSVEQFF. CDR3 DNA: TGCAGCGTGGTGGGCAGCGGGACAGGGGATTCGGTTGAGCAGTTCTTC.

This chain links TRBV30 with TRBJ2-7; a weak D match, TRBD2 (5 bases). Trimming cost V 3 bases and J 0 bases, with 18 bases left between them. This CDR3 region has 16 residues. CDR1 and CDR2 from the germline V gene are GTSNPN and SVGIG (reference sequence). Here the CDR3 DNA reads TGTGCCTGGAGGGGCTCTGTAGCGATAAGCTCCTACGAGCAGTACTTC. It translates to CAWRGSVAISSYEQYF.

The sample holds a few counts of this clonotype. The CDR3 sequence: CASSQDKGTYNEQFF. For the CDR3, the DNA is TGCGCCAGCAGCCAAGATAAGGGGACCTACAATGAGCAGTTCTTC. The chain carries TRBV4-3 and TRBJ2-1; possible D gene TRBD1, 5 bases. V lost 0 bases, J lost 2 bases, and 8 bases lay in between. The CDR3 has 15 amino acids. The germline V gene has CDR1 LGHNA and CDR2 YSLEER.

This clonotype was seen more than once but under ten times. The chain links TRBV18 to TRBJ2-2; D is perhaps TRBD1 (6 bases). V was cut by 4 bases and J by 0 bases, with 12 bases left in between. The CDR3 loop spans 16 amino acids. Germline-derived CDR1 and CDR2 are KGHSH and LQKENI. The CDR3 loop reads CASSLRTAPNTGELFF. The CDR3 DNA reads TGTGCCAGCTCACTTCGGACAGCCCCGAACACCGGGGAGCTGTTTTTT.

This sequence joins TRBV19 and TRBJ2-1, with 8 bases lining up with TRBD1. The germline gives CDR1 LNHDA, CDR2 SQIVND (reference sequence). V lost 1 base and J lost 3; bases outside the gene matches: 2. The CDR3 length is 15 residues. The CDR3 region is CASSIGTGGYNEQFF. The CDR3 DNA reads as TGTGCCAGTAGTATAGGTACAGGGGGCTACAATGAGCAGTTCTTC.